The T cell receptor (beta chain) described here comes from a study of PD-1 and CTLA-4 blockade in melanoma (dated by TCRdb to the early 2020s). General notes on the study: The study compared how PD-1 blockade and CTLA-4 blockade affected the melanoma-reactive CD8 T cell response in patients with melanoma.

Counted from cysteine to phenylalanine, this CDR3 has 16 amino acids. Only CDR3 DNA is held: 48 bases, read in frame from base 1. Here V drops 1 base and J drops 5 bases, and the junction holds 7 bases not matched to any gene. The germline V gene encodes CDR1 SEHNR and CDR2 FQNEAQ (reference sequence). Of note for this clone: Its antigen is currently not known. Per-base qualities were not stored, and no clone one base away is much larger.

The protocol used for the library was the immunoSEQ multiplex PCR assay. In its TCRdb copy, this immuneACCESS table keeps in-frame sequences only and misses some clones. Where compared with another copy, unresolved V genes explain less than half of these, and the others have no known cause. Counted in this sample were tens of thousands of clones; approximately 90% of them appeared once. Together, the top ten hold roughly 9% of the sample. The receptor chain draws on TRBV7-9 and TRBJ2-5, with 10 bases in between that match TRBD2. This material consisted of CD8+ T cells from peripheral blood, taken from a patient given anti-PD-1 treatment. This clonotype was obtained from a human donor with melanoma. DNA sequence: TGTGCCAGCAGCTTAGGGCTAGCGGGGGAGACGGAGACCCAGTACTTC. Translated, this is CASSLGLAGETETQYF.